A selection of T cell receptor beta chains follows, all from one sample in a study of blood T cell repertoires in COVID-19. Libraries were prepared by immunoSEQ multiplex PCR; TCRdb keeps only in-frame clonotypes and omits some of them. There are some 100,000 clones in the sample; around 84% occur only once, and 1.5% to 2% lies in the top ten. The sequencing input was peripheral blood. Receptors were obtained from a woman aged 70-85 years with active or convalescent COVID-19. Each CDR3 is given with its conserved first and last residue. D genes are given only for firm matches. The size entry is marked missing in some rows and otherwise reads once, few, many or a size class.

d_call	v_call	clone_size	j_call	cdr3_nt	cdr3_aa
TRBD1	TRBV7-9	-	TRBJ2-2	TGTGCCAGCAGCGCCGTTGGGACAGGGGGAATCGGGGAGCTGTTTTTT	CASSAVGTGGIGELFF
-	TRBV19	-	TRBJ1-2	TGTGCCAGTAGTATTCCCCGGGACACCGGAGCTAACTATGGCTACACCTTC	CASSIPRDTGANYGYTF
-	TRBV14	-	TRBJ2-1	TGTGCCAGCAGCCAAAGCCCGCCCTACAATGAGCAGTTCTTC	CASSQSPPYNEQFF
-	TRBV7-2	-	TRBJ1-2	TGTGCCAGCAGCTTAGCCAGGGGCGTCCCTAACTATGGCTACACCTTC	CASSLARGVPNYGYTF
TRBD1	TRBV29-1	-	TRBJ1-4	TGCAGCGTACACAGGGGGATGGGGGAAAAACTGTTTTTT	CSVHRGMGEKLFF
TRBD1	TRBV11-3	once	TRBJ2-7	TGTGCCAGCAGCTTATCCGGGGACAGGGCCCACGAGCAGTACTTC	CASSLSGDRAHEQYF
-	TRBV27	few	TRBJ1-5	TGTGCCAGCAGTCAGGGTAGCAATCAGCCCCAGCATTTT	CASSQGSNQPQHF
-	TRBV28	-	TRBJ2-2	TGTGCCAGCAGTTCTCCGGGACTTGGTAACGGGGAGCTGTTTTTT	CASSSPGLGNGELFF
-	TRBV5-6	-	TRBJ1-4	TGTGCCAGCAGGAGAAGACAGGTTAATGAAAAACTGTTTTTT	CASRRRQVNEKLFF
-	TRBV11-2	-	TRBJ2-3	TGTGCCAGCAGCTGGACTAGCACAGATACGCAGTATTTT	CASSWTSTDTQYF
-	TRBV6-2/TRBV6-3	-	TRBJ1-5	TGTGCCAGCAGTTACTTGGCGGAGGATCAGCCCCAGCATTTT	CASSYLAEDQPQHF
TRBD2	TRBV28	once	TRBJ2-7	TGTGCCAGCAGCCAGACTAGCGGGAGACCCCACGAGCAGTACTTC	CASSQTSGRPHEQYF
-	TRBV7-9	-	TRBJ2-1	TGTGCCAGCAGCTATTGGGCGGGATCCTACAATGAGCAGTTCTTC	CASSYWAGSYNEQFF
-	TRBV25-1	-	TRBJ1-5	TGTGCCAGCAGTAGCAGGGTTGGCAATCAGCCCCAGCATTTT	CASSSRVGNQPQHF
TRBD2	TRBV7-8	-	TRBJ2-1	TGTGCCAGCAGCCCCGCCCGGCGGGGGGTCCAAACAGGGCTAGAGCAGTTCTTC	CASSPARRGVQTGLEQFF
-	TRBV3-1/TRBV3-2	-	TRBJ2-6	TGTGCCAGCAGCCAACTTAGATACTCTGGGGCCAACGTCCTGACTTTC	CASSQLRYSGANVLTF
-	TRBV2	-	TRBJ2-5	TGTGCCAGCAGTGGACTAGTCGCGGAGACCCAGTACTTC	CASSGLVAETQYF
TRBD1	TRBV5-1	-	TRBJ2-7	TGCGCCAGCAGCTTGGGACAGGGTTTTTACGAGCAGTACTTC	CASSLGQGFYEQYF
-	TRBV9	once	TRBJ1-1	TGTGCCAGCAGCGTAGCCCCCATGAACACTGAAGCTTTCTTT	CASSVAPMNTEAFF
TRBD2	TRBV7-9	-	TRBJ2-3	TGTGCCAGCAGATTAAGCGGGGGCTCCGGAGATACGCAGTATTTT	CASRLSGGSGDTQYF
TRBD1	TRBV2	-	TRBJ2-5	TGTGCCAGCAATCCGGGACAGGGACAAGAGACCCAGTACTTC	CASNPGQGQETQYF
TRBD1	TRBV28	-	TRBJ2-1	TGTGCCAGCAGTTCCCGACAGGGTGGGCTCTTC	CASSSRQGGLF
-	TRBV5-1	-	TRBJ2-1	TGCGCCAGCAGCTTGGAGGGGCCCCCGAATGAGCAGTTCTTC	CASSLEGPPNEQFF
TRBD1	TRBV24-1	-	TRBJ2-5	TGTGCCACCAGTGATCCGAGACAGGGGTTGGAGACCCAGTACTTC	CATSDPRQGLETQYF
-	TRBV5-5	-	TRBJ1-2	TGTGCCAGCAGCTCGACAGGAATTGACTATGGCTACACCTTC	CASSSTGIDYGYTF
-	TRBV10-3	-	TRBJ2-7	TGTGCCATCAGTACTGACAGGAACTACTACGAGCAGTACTTC	CAISTDRNYYEQYF
-	TRBV10-3	-	TRBJ2-7	TGTGCCATCAGTGAGTCCTTTTCCTACGAGCAGTACTTC	CAISESFSYEQYF
TRBD2	TRBV6-6	-	TRBJ2-3	TGTGCCAGCACCACGGGGGGGCATGAAGATACGCAGTATTTT	CASTTGGHEDTQYF
TRBD1	TRBV6-5	-	TRBJ2-7	TGTGCCAGCAGGGACAGGGATAGAACCGAGCAGTACTTC	CASRDRDRTEQYF
TRBD2	TRBV7-2	-	TRBJ2-7	TGTGCCAGCAGCCAACGATCAGGCGGGGGCTACGAGCAGTACTTC	CASSQRSGGGYEQYF
-	TRBV7-2	-	TRBJ2-5	TGTGCAACAGCAGGGGGGTGGGCAGAGACCCAGTACTTC	CATAGGWAETQYF
-	TRBV11-2	-	TRBJ2-7	TGTGCCAGCAGCGGCGTCCCGGGGGGCAGAGGATCGTCCTACGAGCAGTACTTC	CASSGVPGGRGSSYEQYF
-	TRBV6-5	-	TRBJ1-6	TGTGCCAGCAGTTTCCCGGGATCTAATTCACCCCTCCACTTT	CASSFPGSNSPLHF
-	TRBV27	-	TRBJ2-1	TGTGCCAGCAGGACCGGGACTCCCTCTTATGAGCAGTTCTTC	CASRTGTPSYEQFF
TRBD1	TRBV18	-	TRBJ1-1	TGTGCCAGCTCACCAGACAGGGCGAACACTGAAGCTTTCTTT	CASSPDRANTEAFF
-	TRBV9	once	TRBJ2-7	TGTGCCAGCAGCGTAGGGGGGGGGCCCACCTACGAGCAGTACTTC	CASSVGGGPTYEQYF
-	TRBV21-1	-	TRBJ2-5	TGTGCCAGCAGCAAAGTTTGGCCTAGCGGGAGGAGATGCCCCCAAGAGACCCAGTACTTC	CASSKVWPSGRRCPQETQYF
-	TRBV6-4	-	TRBJ1-1	TGTGCCAGCAGTGATCAGGAGAACACTGAAGCTTTCTTT	CASSDQENTEAFF
-	TRBV5-6	once	TRBJ1-2	TGTGCCAGCAGCTTGAGAACCCTAGATAACAACTATGGCTACACCTTC	CASSLRTLDNNYGYTF
TRBD1	TRBV18	-	TRBJ2-7	TGTGCCAGCTCCCTTTTGGGGACAGAGAGCTACGAGCAGTACTTC	CASSLLGTESYEQYF
TRBD1	TRBV7-9	-	TRBJ1-1	TGTGCCAGCAGCTTGACAGGGCAGAACACTGAAGCTTTCTTT	CASSLTGQNTEAFF
-	TRBV2	-	TRBJ2-5	TGTGCCAGCAGGAGGGACACGCAACAAGAGACCCAGTACTTC	CASRRDTQQETQYF
-	TRBV28	-	TRBJ1-4	TGTGCCAGCAAAATAGGGGGTGAAAAACTGTTTTTT	CASKIGGEKLFF
TRBD2	TRBV6-1	-	TRBJ2-1	TGTGCCAGCAGAGAAGGGACTAGCCTTAGCGAGCAGTTCTTC	CASREGTSLSEQFF
TRBD1	TRBV5-5	-	TRBJ1-1	TGTGCCAGCAGCGCCGGACAGGAGATATTGAACACTGAAGCTTTCTTT	CASSAGQEILNTEAFF
TRBD1	TRBV28	once	TRBJ2-3	TGTGCCAGCACCAACGACAGGGGAGGCACAGATACGCAGTATTTT	CASTNDRGGTDTQYF
-	TRBV7-3	-	TRBJ2-2	TGTGCCAGCAGCTACAGGAACTCGAACACCGGGGAGCTGTTTTTT	CASSYRNSNTGELFF
-	TRBV9	-	TRBJ1-3	TGTGCCAGCAGCGTGGAGAGCTCTGGAAACACCATATATTTT	CASSVESSGNTIYF
-	TRBV18	once	TRBJ2-7	TGTGCCAGCTCACCACCGAGGGAACCGGAGCAGTACTTC	CASSPPREPEQYF
TRBD1	TRBV28	-	TRBJ2-7	TGTGCCAGCCTCCAATCCCCGGGACAGGGTGGGTACGAGCAGTACTTC	CASLQSPGQGGYEQYF
-	TRBV7-2	-	TRBJ1-2	TGTGCCAGCAGCGTGAATTGGCAGGGGAAAGGAGGCTACACCTTC	CASSVNWQGKGGYTF
-	TRBV2	-	TRBJ2-2	TGTGCCAGCAGTGGGCGGTTAGTGGGCGGGGAGCTGTTTTTT	CASSGRLVGGELFF
TRBD2	TRBV3-1/TRBV3-2	-	TRBJ2-5	TGTGCCAGCAGCCAAGCGGGACTAGCGGGGCCCCAAGAGACCCAGTACTTC	CASSQAGLAGPQETQYF
TRBD1	TRBV5-1	-	TRBJ1-2	TGCGCCAGTGCACAGGGGGCGAACTATGGCTACACCTTC	CASAQGANYGYTF
TRBD1	TRBV5-1	once	TRBJ2-2	TGCGCCAGCAGCCGGGACAGATCAGGAGGCGGGGAGCTGTTTTTT	CASSRDRSGGGELFF
-	TRBV28	few	TRBJ1-2	TGTGCCAGCAGTTTACCAGGGACTGCTGGCTACACCTTC	CASSLPGTAGYTF
-	TRBV9	-	TRBJ2-3	TGTGCCAGCAGCCTCCTGTCGGAAAGCGTGAGCACAGATACGCAGTATTTT	CASSLLSESVSTDTQYF
-	TRBV28	once	TRBJ2-3	TGTGCCAGCAGAGGGGACACAGATACGCAGTATTTT	CASRGDTDTQYF
-	TRBV3-1/TRBV3-2	-	TRBJ1-1	TGTGCCAGCAGCCCTCCTACAGGGTTCGCTGAAGCTTTCTTT	CASSPPTGFAEAFF
TRBD2	TRBV4-2	-	TRBJ2-5	TGTGCCAGCAGCCAAGACCCGACTAGCGGGGGGGCAGGGGAGACCCAGTACTTC	CASSQDPTSGGAGETQYF